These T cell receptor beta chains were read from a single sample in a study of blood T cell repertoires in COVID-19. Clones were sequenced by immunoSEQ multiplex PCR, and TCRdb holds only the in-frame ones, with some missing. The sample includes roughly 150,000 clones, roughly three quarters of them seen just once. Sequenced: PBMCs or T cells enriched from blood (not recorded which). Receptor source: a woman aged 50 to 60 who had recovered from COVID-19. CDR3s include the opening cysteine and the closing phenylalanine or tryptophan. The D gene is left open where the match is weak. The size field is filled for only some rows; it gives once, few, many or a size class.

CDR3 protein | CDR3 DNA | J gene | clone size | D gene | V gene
CSVGTGGNEKLFF | TGCAGCGTTGGGACAGGGGGGAATGAAAAACTGTTTTTT | TRBJ1-4 | once | TRBD1 | TRBV29-1
CASSSVSGDYGYTF | TGTGCCAGCTCATCGGTTTCAGGTGACTATGGCTACACCTTC | TRBJ1-2 | . | . | TRBV18
CASSIMANQPQHF | TGTGCCAGTAGTATAATGGCTAATCAGCCCCAGCATTTT | TRBJ1-5 | . | . | TRBV19
CASSEEGHGYNYGYTF | TGTGCCAGCAGTGAAGAGGGACACGGATATAACTATGGCTACACCTTC | TRBJ1-2 | . | . | TRBV6-1
CASSEERGGTDTQYF | TGTGCCAGCAGTGAGGAGCGGGGGGGAACAGATACGCAGTATTTT | TRBJ2-3 | few | TRBD2 | TRBV6-4
CASSLEGVGAGGQPQHF | TGCGCCAGCAGCTTGGAAGGTGTGGGGGCGGGCGGTCAGCCCCAGCATTTT | TRBJ1-5 | few | . | TRBV5-1
CASRLNAGNPYEQYF | TGTGCCAGCAGGTTGAATGCCGGGAACCCCTACGAGCAGTACTTC | TRBJ2-7 | . | . | TRBV28
CASSTIAGAFF | TGTGCCAGCAGTACTATAGCTGGAGCTTTCTTT | TRBJ1-1 | . | . | TRBV6-5
CASNPAGTGGARTGELFF | TGTGCCAGCAACCCCGCCGGGACAGGGGGCGCGAGGACCGGGGAGCTGTTTTTT | TRBJ2-2 | many | TRBD1 | TRBV7-9
CASTQTGGSGELFF | TGTGCCAGCACACAGACAGGGGGCAGCGGGGAGCTGTTTTTT | TRBJ2-2 | . | TRBD1 | TRBV6-5
CATKVGRGSYNEQFF | TGTGCCACCAAAGTAGGACGGGGCTCCTACAATGAGCAGTTCTTC | TRBJ2-1 | . | . | TRBV19
CASSVVGTTNEQFF | TGTGCCAGCAGCGTAGTGGGGACTACCAATGAGCAGTTCTTC | TRBJ2-1 | few | TRBD2 | TRBV9
CASSYGQGSETQYF | TGTGCCAGCAGCTACGGACAGGGTTCAGAGACCCAGTACTTC | TRBJ2-5 | . | TRBD1 | TRBV13
CASLTSGLSGYTF | TGTGCCAGTTTAACATCGGGACTTTCTGGCTACACCTTC | TRBJ1-2 | . | . | TRBV19
CASSLGTSGFTDTQYF | TGTGCCAGCAGTTTGGGGACTAGCGGGTTCACAGATACGCAGTATTTT | TRBJ2-3 | . | TRBD2 | TRBV28
CASSLHTQETQYF | TGTGCCAGCAGCCTCCACACCCAAGAGACCCAGTACTTC | TRBJ2-5 | . | . | TRBV11-3
CASSSTSGGRGNEQFF | TGTGCCAGCAGCTCAACTAGCGGGGGGCGGGGCAATGAGCAGTTCTTC | TRBJ2-1 | few | TRBD2 | TRBV5-4
CASSLAWTGRGAFF | TGTGCCAGCAGCTTAGCGTGGACAGGAAGGGGAGCTTTCTTT | TRBJ1-1 | . | TRBD1 | TRBV7-2
CAISEQQDNSPLHF | TGTGCCATCAGTGAACAACAGGATAATTCACCCCTCCACTTT | TRBJ1-6 | . | . | TRBV10-3
CASSYAGVETQYF | TGTGCCAGCAGTTACGCGGGGGTTGAGACCCAGTACTTC | TRBJ2-5 | . | TRBD2 | TRBV6-2/TRBV6-3
CASTLLETGELFF | TGTGCCAGCACCCTCCTAGAGACCGGGGAGCTGTTTTTT | TRBJ2-2 | few | . | TRBV28
CASSPSGNTIYF | TGCGCCAGCAGCCCATCAGGAAACACCATATATTTT | TRBJ1-3 | . | . | TRBV5-1
CASSLSEGLSNSPLHF | TGTGCCAGCAGCTTGTCGGAGGGTTTGAGTAATTCACCCCTCCACTTT | TRBJ1-6 | . | . | TRBV5-5
CASSTTGARELFF | TGCGCCAGCAGCACGACAGGGGCCAGGGAGCTGTTTTTT | TRBJ2-2 | few | TRBD1 | TRBV5-1
CASSAPRSGANVLTF | TGTGCCAGCAGCGCTCCCAGATCCGGGGCCAACGTCCTGACTTTC | TRBJ2-6 | . | . | TRBV28
CASSPSYSGEQYF | TGCGCCAGCAGCCCTTCCTATTCGGGTGAGCAGTACTTC | TRBJ2-7 | once | . | TRBV5-1
CSVEGRTDTQYF | TGCAGCGTTGAGGGGCGCACAGATACGCAGTATTTT | TRBJ2-3 | . | . | TRBV29-1
CASSLDTNTEAFF | TGTGCCAGCAGCTTAGACACGAACACTGAAGCTTTCTTT | TRBJ1-1 | . | . | TRBV7-9